This record concerns one T cell receptor beta chain sequence. These data belong to a study of blood T cell repertoires in COVID-19. Across the study: COVID-19 samples from acute and convalescent phases originated in the United States, Italy and Spain.

As originally analysed: Amplification with reference gene primers provided the estimates of nucleated cell counts. TCRdb's copy holds only in-frame clones and misses some; the assay was immunoSEQ multiplex PCR. The V and J calls and clone size were taken over from that table, and D and trimming were inferred from the DNA. The sample lists over 120,000 clones, about 80% seen once, with approximately 8.4% in the top ten. Each participant's cohort was designated according to participant-reported clinical history. The receptor was derived from a man aged 50-59 years who had recovered from COVID-19. Sequenced material: PBMCs or T cells enriched from blood (not recorded which).

CDR3 in amino acids: CASSFAGDGHEKLFF. The CDR3 coding sequence is TGTGCCAGCAGTTTTGCGGGGGACGGTCATGAAAAACTGTTTTTT. The chain is built from TRBV6-2 or TRBV6-3 and TRBJ1-4; D perhaps matches TRBD1 (5 bases). Trimming took off 4 bases at V and 6 bases at J, with 15 bases between the two ends. Germline CDR1 reads MNHEY; CDR2 reads SVGEGT. CDR3 length: 15 amino acids.